This T cell receptor (beta chain) was recorded in a study of regulatory T cells in long-lasting Graves disease. Both iRepertoire HTBI primers and Arm-PCR of CDR3 regions were used to build the TCR beta libraries. MiXCR, applied by TCRdb to the multiplex PCR reads, yields one record per CDR3 protein. In the table there are about 620,000 distinct CDR3 sequences, around 17% of which are singletons. The germline CDR1 and CDR2 sequences are LNHDA and SQIVND (reference sequence). The V end lost 5 bases, the J end lost 0 bases, and 13 bases lay between the germline ends. This CDR3 has 15 residues. Documented time point: newly diagnosed GD, antithyroid drugs for less than 3 months. The authors made the TCR library using RNA they extracted from PBMCs. All patients originated from an endocrinology department located in Xi'an, China. In regard to this clonotype: What it recognizes is unknown.

Regarding the study as a whole: Newly diagnosed patients shared about a thousand public clonotypes; persistent patients shared approximately 2,700. Persistent Graves' patients had lower TCR diversity than newly diagnosed ones.

The sample was also linked to a second study, of T cells in Graves' hyperthyroidism and ophthalmopathy. As that study records: The HTBI primer set was used in a first-round RT-PCR of the TCR CDR3.

The source material was peripheral blood mononuclear cells (PBMCs), sampled at new diagnosis, from a patient treated with antithyroid drugs. The chain couples TRBV19 to TRBJ1-1; D not resolved. The TCR comes from a woman in her twenties or thirties with Graves disease. The CDR3 reads CASSPHDNMNTEAFF. The CDR3 DNA reads TGTGCCAGTAGTCCGCATGACAACATGAACACTGAAGCTTTCTTT.